This T cell receptor (beta chain) was captured by sequencing in a study of metastatic and nonmetastatic thyroid tumors. For the study at large: Peripheral blood and tumor or nodule samples from malignant and benign thyroid patients were compared. Study results and caveats: Malignant thyroid tumors reportedly exceeded benign nodules significantly in TCR beta diversity, with the difference appearing in blood and tumor.

Comment on this clone: Its specificity is unknown.

In the authors' workflow: Building a distant-metastasis classifier for papillary thyroid cancer drew on CDR3 differences across clinicopathological groups. TCRdb re-called clones from the PCR reads using MiXCR. The V and J calls reflect TCRdb's pipeline rather than the authors' work. The sample carries roughly 10,000 clones, 35% to 45% recorded once. The CDR3 totals 16 residues. Trimming removed 2 bases from V and 4 bases from J; junction bases left unmatched: 8. Germline lookup yields CDR1 DFQATT and CDR2 SNEGSKA (reference sequence). Ahead of thyroid surgery, no patient had received treatment of any kind.

The sequenced sample consisted of tumor tissue. This sequence joins TRBV20-1 and TRBJ2-3, with TRBD2 matching 11 bases. The sequence derives from a female donor with papillary thyroid cancer or a benign thyroid nodule (not recorded which). Some clones in this sample may be carry-over from other donors' samples. In nucleotides, the CDR3 is TGCAGTGCTAGATCCCGGACTAGCGGGCCCTCAGATACGCAGTATTTT. This gives the protein CSARSRTSGPSDTQYF.